These 15 T cell receptor beta chains came from one sample sequenced in a study of cytomegalovirus exposure and HLA in healthy donors. PCR primers comprised 60 Vbeta and 13 Jbeta primers. Method: immunoSEQ multiplex PCR; TCRdb's copy keeps in-frame clones and lacks some. The sample yields some 120,000 clones, over 60% seen once. Sequencing was carried out using PBMCs. The receptors derive from a man aged 45-65 years in good health and CMV-seronegative.

V and J are TRBV4-1 and TRBJ2-5, with 11 nucleotides matching TRBD1. CDR3 length: 17 amino acids. The V gene's germline CDR1 is MGHRA and CDR2 YSYEKL. V gave up 4 bases and J gave up 2 bases; unmatched junction bases: 9. CDR3 nucleotides: TGCGCCAGCAGCCTCTCAGGACAGGGGGCGCGGCAAGAGACCCAGTACTTC. Translation: CASSLSGQGARQETQYF.

V usage is TRBV5-4 and J usage is TRBJ2-7; tentatively, D is TRBD1 (6 bases). Trimming stripped 0 bases from V and 6 bases from J, with 10 bases between. CDR3 length equals 13 residues. Per germline, CDR1 SGHNT and CDR2 YYREEE (reference sequence). The CDR3 loop reads CASSLEDSSEQYF. The CDR3, as DNA: TGTGCCAGCAGCTTGGAGGACAGTAGCGAGCAGTACTTC. The variable domain in full, with the rest retrieved from reference TRBV5-4 and TRBJ2-7, is ETGVTQSPTHLIKTRGQQVTLRCSSQSGHNTVSWYQQALGQGPQFIFQYYREEENGRGNFPPRFSGLQFPNYSSELNVNALELDDSALYLCASSLEDSSEQYFGPGTRLTVT.

This clone was detected only once. The V call is TRBV28, the J call TRBJ1-2, with D unclear. Trimming pared 11 bases from V and 4 bases from J, leaving 14 bases between. The length of the CDR3 is 12 residues. Germline lookup yields CDR1 MDHEN and CDR2 SYDVKM. CDR3 sequence reads: CAGTIAGYGYTF. CDR3 nucleotides: TGTGCCGGCACCATAGCGGGCTATGGCTACACCTTC.

The chain joins TRBV4-2 to TRBJ2-3, with D possibly being TRBD1 (5 bases). The ends were cut back, 0 bases at V and 4 bases at J, with 11 bases in the middle. This CDR3 region has 15 residues. Germline V gene lookup returns CDR1 LGHNA and CDR2 YNFKEQ. CDR3 loop: CASSQDRADPDTQYF. CDR3 in DNA: TGTGCCAGCAGCCAAGACAGGGCCGACCCAGATACGCAGTATTTT.

This chain links TRBV5-4 with TRBJ2-5; 8 bases match TRBD1. The CDR3 is made up of 15 amino acids. Germline CDR1 and CDR2: SGHNT and YYREEE (reference sequence). V lost 2 bases to trimming and J lost 5 bases; unmatched junction nucleotides: 8. The CDR3: CASSFGAGGRETQYF. The DNA for the CDR3 is TGTGCCAGCAGCTTCGGGGCAGGGGGCCGGGAGACCCAGTACTTC.

This rearrangement joins TRBV19 to TRBJ2-6; TRBD2 matches 7 bases. Germline CDR1 reads LNHDA; CDR2 reads SQIVND (reference sequence). The CDR3 consists of 15 residues. The trim removed 4 bases at V and 2 bases at J, leaving 2 bases unmatched. CDR3 in amino acids: CASSTREAGANVLTF. The CDR3 DNA is TGTGCCAGTAGTACCCGGGAGGCTGGGGCCAACGTCCTGACTTTC.

This clone has a handful of counts. This chain joins TRBV2 and TRBJ2-6, with a weak D call TRBD2 (5 bases). The CDR3 is 14 amino acids. Germline CDR1 SNHLY, CDR2 FYNNEI. The V and J ends lost 5 bases and 4 bases respectively, with 9 bases between them. The CDR3 region has the DNA TGTGCCAGCAGTTTAGCGAGGGGGGCCAACGTCCTGACTTTC. Translating gives CASSLARGANVLTF.

The V gene is TRBV7-2, the J gene TRBJ2-1, with D maybe TRBD1 (6 bases). The CDR3 covers 15 residues. CDR1 is SGHTA, CDR2 FQGNSA, per germline. V dropped 2 bases and J dropped 10 bases, with 18 bases sitting between them. The CDR3, as DNA: TGTGCCAGCAGCTTACTTGAGACAGGATCTGGCGAGCAGTTCTTC. Its translation: CASSLLETGSGEQFF. The full variable domain, its missing parts supplied by reference TRBV7-2 and TRBJ2-1, is GAGVSQSPSNKVTEKGKDVELRCDPISGHTALYWYRQSLGQGLEFLIYFQGNSAPDKSGLPSDRFSAERTGGSVSTLTIQRTQQEDSAVYLCASSLLETGSGEQFFGPGTRLTVL.

The chain combines TRBV10-3 with TRBJ1-2, with D uncertain. The CDR3 has 14 residues. Between the trimmed V and J ends, which lost 0 bases and 5 bases, there was a span of 10 bases. Germline-derived CDR1 and CDR2 are ENHRY and SYGVKD. CDR3 region: CAISESMASYGYTF. DNA of the CDR3: TGTGCCATCAGTGAGTCGATGGCATCTTATGGCTACACCTTC.

This clone was found a few times. This chain links TRBV9 with TRBJ2-3, with D unclear. The CDR3 length is 13 residues. V was clipped by 0 bases and J by 3 bases, with 5 bases between them. Germline V gives CDR1 SGDLS, CDR2 YYNGEE. CDR3 in DNA: TGTGCCAGCAGCGTAGAGGAGACAGATACGCAGTATTTT. Translated, it gives CASSVEETDTQYF.

The chain uses TRBV29-1 and TRBJ2-1; 10 bases are shared with TRBD1. CDR3 size: 17 residues. Germline V gene lookup returns CDR1 SQVTM and CDR2 ANQGSEA. V lost 1 base and J lost 12; bases outside the gene matches: 18. The CDR3 here is CSVEGGARQGARGGQFF. The CDR3 nucleotides are TGCAGCGTTGAAGGGGGGGCGAGACAGGGGGCGCGCGGGGGGCAGTTCTTC.

This clone has more than one count but fewer than ten. V usage is TRBV7-2 and J usage is TRBJ1-1, with a tentative D call TRBD1 (5 bases). Germline CDR1 and CDR2: SGHTA and FQGNSA. This CDR3 region has 16 residues. V was cut by 1 base and J by 8 bases, with 20 bases left in between. CDR3 sequence reads: CASSLVGTGRGGEAFF. CDR3 sequence (DNA): TGTGCCAGCAGCTTAGTTGGTACGGGGCGGGGTGGAGAAGCTTTCTTT. The full variable domain, rest sourced from reference TRBV7-2 and TRBJ1-1, is GAGVSQSPSNKVTEKGKDVELRCDPISGHTALYWYRQSLGQGLEFLIYFQGNSAPDKSGLPSDRFSAERTGGSVSTLTIQRTQQEDSAVYLCASSLVGTGRGGEAFFGQGTRLTVV.

The chain combines TRBV7-3 with TRBJ2-3; maybe TRBD2 (6 bases). Germline CDR1 SGHTA, CDR2 FQGTGA. This CDR3 comprises 14 residues. The V end was cut by 1 base, the J end by 6 bases, with 11 bases between. The CDR3 loop reads CASSLNRGSDTQYF. The CDR3 DNA follows: TGTGCCAGCAGCTTAAACCGGGGGTCGGATACGCAGTATTTT. The full variable domain, completed using reference TRBV7-3 and TRBJ2-3, is GAGVSQTPSNKVTEKGKYVELRCDPISGHTALYWYRQSLGQGPEFLIYFQGTGAADDSGLPNDRFFAVRPEGSVSTLKIQRTERGDSAVYLCASSLNRGSDTQYFGPGTRLTVL.

This clone was recorded a few times. The gene calls are TRBV6-1 and TRBJ2-3, with D maybe TRBD2 (7 bases). Germline CDR1 and CDR2: MNHNS and SASEGT. This CDR3 is 15 amino acids long. Trimming took 1 base from V and 6 from J, leaving 14 bases between them. The CDR3 DNA sequence: TGTGCCAGCAGTGAAGAGTGGGGGGGCGGGGATACGCAGTATTTT. Protein: CASSEEWGGGDTQYF.

The chain is built from TRBV28 and TRBJ1-1; D remains ambiguous. Trimming shortened V by 5 bases and J by 1 base, and 5 bases separated the two germline ends. Germline V gene sequence: CDR1 MDHEN, CDR2 SYDVKM. This CDR3 spans 12 amino acids. The CDR3 protein is CASSTGNTEAFF. The CDR3 DNA is TGTGCCAGCAGTACCGGGAACACTGAAGCTTTCTTT.